This paragraph covers one T cell receptor beta chain sequence. This record comes from a study of blood T cell repertoires in COVID-19. The ends lost 4 bases at V and 3 bases at J; junction bases unmatched: 3. There are 14 residues in the CDR3. Germline V lookup: CDR1 MDHEN, CDR2 SYDVKM. As processed by the authors: Reference gene primer amplification gave nucleated cell count estimates. This table comes from immunoSEQ multiplex PCR, and its TCRdb copy is limited to in-frame clones, with some not included. That table is the source of V, J and clone size, and D and trimming were worked out from the DNA. Altogether fewer than 150,000 clones are present, around 88% being singletons, with the ten largest covering approximately 0.81%.

The chain uses TRBV28 and TRBJ1-5, with 7 bases fitting TRBD1. The receptor's source is a woman between 45 and 60 years old with active or convalescent COVID-19. The sample taken for sequencing was peripheral blood. In nucleotides, the CDR3 is TGTGCCAGCAGTTCGGGACAGCTCAATCAGCCCCAGCATTTT. Translated: CASSSGQLNQPQHF.